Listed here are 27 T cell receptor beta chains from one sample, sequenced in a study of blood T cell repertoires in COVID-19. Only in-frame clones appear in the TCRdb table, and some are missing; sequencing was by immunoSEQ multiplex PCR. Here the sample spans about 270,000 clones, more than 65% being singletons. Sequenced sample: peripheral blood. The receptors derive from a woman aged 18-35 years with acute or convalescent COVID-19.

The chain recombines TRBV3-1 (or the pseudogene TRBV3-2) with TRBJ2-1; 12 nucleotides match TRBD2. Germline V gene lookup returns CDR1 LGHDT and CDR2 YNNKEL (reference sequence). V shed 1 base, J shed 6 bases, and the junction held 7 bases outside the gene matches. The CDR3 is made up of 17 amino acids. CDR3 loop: CASSQGWTSGILNEQFF. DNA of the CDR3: TGTGCCAGCAGCCAAGGTTGGACTAGCGGGATACTCAATGAGCAGTTCTTC.

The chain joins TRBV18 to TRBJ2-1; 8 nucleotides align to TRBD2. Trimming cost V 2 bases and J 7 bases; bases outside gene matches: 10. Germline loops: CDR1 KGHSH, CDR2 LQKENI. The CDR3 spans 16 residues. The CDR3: CASSPLGSGSLNEQFF. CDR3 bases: TGTGCCAGCTCACCATTAGGAAGCGGGAGTTTAAATGAGCAGTTCTTC.

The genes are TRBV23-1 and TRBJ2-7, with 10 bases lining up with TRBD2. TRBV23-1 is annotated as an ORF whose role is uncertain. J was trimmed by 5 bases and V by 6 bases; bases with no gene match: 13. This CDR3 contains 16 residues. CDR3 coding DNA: TGCGCCAGCAGACCTCGGGGGCTAGCGGGAGCCCACGAGCAGTACTTC. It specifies CASRPRGLAGAHEQYF.

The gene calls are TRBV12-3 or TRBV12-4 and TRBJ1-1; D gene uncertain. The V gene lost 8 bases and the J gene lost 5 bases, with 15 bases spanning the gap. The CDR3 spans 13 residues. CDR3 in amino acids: CASRPGGQTEAFF. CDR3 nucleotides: TGTGCCAGCCGCCCCGGAGGGCAGACTGAAGCTTTCTTT.

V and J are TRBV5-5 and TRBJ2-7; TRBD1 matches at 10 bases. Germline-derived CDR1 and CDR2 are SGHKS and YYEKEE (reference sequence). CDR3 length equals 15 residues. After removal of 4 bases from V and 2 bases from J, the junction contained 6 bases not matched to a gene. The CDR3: CASSPHGQGAYEQYF. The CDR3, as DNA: TGTGCCAGCAGCCCCCATGGACAGGGGGCCTACGAGCAGTACTTC.

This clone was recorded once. The CDR3 nucleotides read TGTGCCAGCAGCTCGGGACTAGCGGGACTTCCCTCCTACAATGAGCAGTTCTTC. Translation: CASSSGLAGLPSYNEQFF. The V and J genes are TRBV11-3 and TRBJ2-1; 13 bases are shared with TRBD2. This CDR3 has 18 residues. Germline V gives CDR1 SGHNT, CDR2 YENEEA. Losses at the gene ends were 4 bases for V and 0 bases for J; bases not matched to a gene: 6.

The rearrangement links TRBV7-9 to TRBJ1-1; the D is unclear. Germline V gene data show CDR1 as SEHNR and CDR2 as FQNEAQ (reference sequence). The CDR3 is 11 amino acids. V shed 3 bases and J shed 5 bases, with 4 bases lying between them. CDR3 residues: CASSFGTEAFF. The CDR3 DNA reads TGTGCCAGCAGCTTCGGGACTGAAGCTTTCTTT.

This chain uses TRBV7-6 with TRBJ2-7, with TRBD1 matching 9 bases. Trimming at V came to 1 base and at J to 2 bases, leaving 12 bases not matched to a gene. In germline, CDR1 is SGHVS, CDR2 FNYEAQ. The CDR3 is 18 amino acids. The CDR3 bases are TGTGCCAGCAGCTTAGAACCCACACCGGGACAGGGCCCCTACGAGCAGTACTTC. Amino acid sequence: CASSLEPTPGQGPYEQYF.

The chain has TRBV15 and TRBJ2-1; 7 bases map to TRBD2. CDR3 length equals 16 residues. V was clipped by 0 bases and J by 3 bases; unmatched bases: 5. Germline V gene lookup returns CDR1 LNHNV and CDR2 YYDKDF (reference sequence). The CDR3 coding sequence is TGTGCCACCAGCAGAGAGCGGGACTACGTCTACAATGAGCAGTTCTTC. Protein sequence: CATSRERDYVYNEQFF. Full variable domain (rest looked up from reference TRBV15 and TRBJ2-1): DAMVIQNPRYQVTQFGKPVTLSCSQTLNHNVMYWYQQKSSQAPKLLFHYYDKDFNNEADTPDNFQSRRPNTSFCFLDIRSPGLGDTAMYLCATSRERDYVYNEQFFGPGTRLTVL.

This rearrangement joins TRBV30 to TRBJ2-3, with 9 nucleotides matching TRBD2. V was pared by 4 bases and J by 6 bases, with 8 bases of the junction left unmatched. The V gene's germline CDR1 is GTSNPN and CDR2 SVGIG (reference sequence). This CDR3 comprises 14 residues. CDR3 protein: CAWTRLAAQDTQYF. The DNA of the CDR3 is TGTGCCTGGACCCGACTAGCGGCCCAGGATACGCAGTATTTT. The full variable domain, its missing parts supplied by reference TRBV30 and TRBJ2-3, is SQTIHQWPATLVQPVGSPLSLECTVEGTSNPNLYWYRQAAGRGLQLLFYSVGIGQISSEVPQNLSASRPQDRQFILSSKKLLLSDSGFYLCAWTRLAAQDTQYFGPGTRLTVL.

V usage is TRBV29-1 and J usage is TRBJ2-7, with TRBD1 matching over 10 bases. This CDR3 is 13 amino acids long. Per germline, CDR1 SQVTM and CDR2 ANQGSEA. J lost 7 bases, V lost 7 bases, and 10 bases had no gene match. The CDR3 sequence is CSGGGQGVGEQYF. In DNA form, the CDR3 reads TGCAGCGGTGGAGGACAGGGGGTGGGTGAGCAGTACTTC.

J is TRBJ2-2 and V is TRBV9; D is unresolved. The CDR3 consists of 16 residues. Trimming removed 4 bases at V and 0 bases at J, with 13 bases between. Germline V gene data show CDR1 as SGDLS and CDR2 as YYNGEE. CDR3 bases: TGTGCCAGCAGCCCAAGACTGACCGCGAACACCGGGGAGCTGTTTTTT. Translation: CASSPRLTANTGELFF.

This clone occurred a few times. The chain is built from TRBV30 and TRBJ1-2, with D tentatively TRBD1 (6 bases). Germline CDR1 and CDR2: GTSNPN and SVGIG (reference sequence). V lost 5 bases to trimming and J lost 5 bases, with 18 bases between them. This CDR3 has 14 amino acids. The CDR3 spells CAWGQMGGPYGYTF. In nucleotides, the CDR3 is TGTGCCTGGGGCCAAATGGGGGGGCCGTATGGCTACACCTTC.

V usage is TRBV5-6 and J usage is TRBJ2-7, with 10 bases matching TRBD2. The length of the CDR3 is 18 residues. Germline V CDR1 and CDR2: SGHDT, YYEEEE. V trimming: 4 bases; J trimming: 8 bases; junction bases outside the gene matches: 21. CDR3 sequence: CASSPTRGPGLAGVQQYF. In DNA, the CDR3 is TGTGCCAGCAGCCCGACCAGGGGTCCAGGTCTAGCGGGAGTCCAGCAGTACTTC. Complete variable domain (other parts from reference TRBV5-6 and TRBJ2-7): DAGVTQSPTHLIKTRGQQVTLRCSPKSGHDTVSWYQQALGQGPQFIFQYYEEEERQRGNFPDRFSGHQFPNYSSELNVNALLLGDSALYLCASSPTRGPGLAGVQQYFGPGTRLTVT.

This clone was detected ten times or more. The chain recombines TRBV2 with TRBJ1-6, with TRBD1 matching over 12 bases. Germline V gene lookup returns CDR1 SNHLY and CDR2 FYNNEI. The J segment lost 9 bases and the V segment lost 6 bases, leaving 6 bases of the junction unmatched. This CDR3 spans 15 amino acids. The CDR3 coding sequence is TGTGCCAGCAGCGATGGGGACAGGGGGCTTTCACCCCTCCACTTT. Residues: CASSDGDRGLSPLHF.

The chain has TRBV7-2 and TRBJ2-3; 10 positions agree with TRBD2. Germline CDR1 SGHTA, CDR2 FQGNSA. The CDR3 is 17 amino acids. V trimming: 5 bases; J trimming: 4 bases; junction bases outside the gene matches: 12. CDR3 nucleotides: TGTGCCAGCAGCCTAAAATTAGCGGGAGGTGGTGCAGATACGCAGTATTTT. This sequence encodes CASSLKLAGGGADTQYF.

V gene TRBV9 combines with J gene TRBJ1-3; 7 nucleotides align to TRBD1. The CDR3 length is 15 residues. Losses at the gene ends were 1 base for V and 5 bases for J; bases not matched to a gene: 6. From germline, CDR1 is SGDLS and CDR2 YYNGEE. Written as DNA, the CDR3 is TGTGCCAGCAGCGTACGGTCAGGGGGACGAAACACCATATATTTT. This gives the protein CASSVRSGGRNTIYF.

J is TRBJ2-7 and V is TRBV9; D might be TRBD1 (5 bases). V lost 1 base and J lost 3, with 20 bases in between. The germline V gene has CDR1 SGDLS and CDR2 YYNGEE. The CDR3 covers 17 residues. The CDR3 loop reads CASSVIRSGPHHYEQYF. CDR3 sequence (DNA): TGTGCCAGCAGCGTAATACGATCAGGGCCCCATCACTACGAGCAGTACTTC. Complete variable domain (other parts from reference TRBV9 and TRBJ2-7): DSGVTQTPKHLITATGQRVTLRCSPRSGDLSVYWYQQSLDQGLQFLIQYYNGEERAKGNILERFSAQQFPDLHSELNLSSLELGDSALYFCASSVIRSGPHHYEQYFGPGTRLTVT.

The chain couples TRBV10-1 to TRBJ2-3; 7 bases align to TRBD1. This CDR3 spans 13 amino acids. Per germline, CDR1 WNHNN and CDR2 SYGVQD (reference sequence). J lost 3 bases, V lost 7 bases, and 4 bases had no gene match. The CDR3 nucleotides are TGCGCCAGCACGGACAGGAGGACAGATACGCAGTATTTT. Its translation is CASTDRRTDTQYF.

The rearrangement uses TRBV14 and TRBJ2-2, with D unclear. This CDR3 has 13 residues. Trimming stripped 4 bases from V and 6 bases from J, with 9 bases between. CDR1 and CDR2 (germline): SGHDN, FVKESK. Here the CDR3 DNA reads TGTGCCAGCAGCCTAGCCGTGTCCGGGGAGCTGTTTTTT. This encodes CASSLAVSGELFF.

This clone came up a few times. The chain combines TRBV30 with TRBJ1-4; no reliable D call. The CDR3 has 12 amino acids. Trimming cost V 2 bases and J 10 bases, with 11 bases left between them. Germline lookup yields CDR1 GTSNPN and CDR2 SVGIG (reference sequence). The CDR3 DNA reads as TGTGCCTGGAGTCCTAGTTTTGGAAAACTGTTTTTT. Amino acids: CAWSPSFGKLFF.

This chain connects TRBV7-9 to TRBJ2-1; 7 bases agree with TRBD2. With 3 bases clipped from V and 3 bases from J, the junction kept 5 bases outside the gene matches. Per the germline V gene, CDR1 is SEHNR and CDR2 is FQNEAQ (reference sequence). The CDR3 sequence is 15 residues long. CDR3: CASSFSAGVYNEQFF. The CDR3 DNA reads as TGTGCCAGCAGCTTTTCGGCGGGAGTCTACAATGAGCAGTTCTTC. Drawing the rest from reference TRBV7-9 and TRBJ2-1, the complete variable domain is DTGVSQNPRHKITKRGQNVTFRCDPISEHNRLYWYRQTLGQGPEFLTYFQNEAQLEKSRLLSDRFSAERPKGSFSTLEIQRTEQGDSAMYLCASSFSAGVYNEQFFGPGTRLTVL.

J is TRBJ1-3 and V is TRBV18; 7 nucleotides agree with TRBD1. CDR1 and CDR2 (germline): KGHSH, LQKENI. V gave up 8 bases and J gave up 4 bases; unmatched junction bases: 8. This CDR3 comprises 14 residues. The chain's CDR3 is CASRRDRAGNTIYF. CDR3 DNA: TGTGCCAGCCGTCGTGACAGGGCGGGAAACACCATATATTTT.

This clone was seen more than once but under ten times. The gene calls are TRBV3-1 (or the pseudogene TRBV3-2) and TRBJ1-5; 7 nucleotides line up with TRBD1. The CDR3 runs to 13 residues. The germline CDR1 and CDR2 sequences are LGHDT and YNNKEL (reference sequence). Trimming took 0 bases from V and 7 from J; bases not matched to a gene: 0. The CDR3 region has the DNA TGTGCCAGCAGCCAAGACAGGGGGCAGCCCCAGCATTTT. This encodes CASSQDRGQPQHF.

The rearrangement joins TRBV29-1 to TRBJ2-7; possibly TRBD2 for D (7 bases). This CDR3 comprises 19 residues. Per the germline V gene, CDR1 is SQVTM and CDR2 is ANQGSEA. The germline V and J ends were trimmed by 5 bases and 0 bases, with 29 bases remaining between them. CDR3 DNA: TGCAGCGTTAAGAGAAACAGGGAGGGTTTGCTGATGAGCTCCTACGAGCAGTACTTC. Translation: CSVKRNREGLLMSSYEQYF.

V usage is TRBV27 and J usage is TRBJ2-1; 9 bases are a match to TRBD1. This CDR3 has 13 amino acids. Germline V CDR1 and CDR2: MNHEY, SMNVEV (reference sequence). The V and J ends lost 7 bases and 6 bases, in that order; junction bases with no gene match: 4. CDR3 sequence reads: CASTGTGPNEQFF. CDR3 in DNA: TGTGCCAGCACTGGGACAGGGCCCAATGAGCAGTTCTTC.

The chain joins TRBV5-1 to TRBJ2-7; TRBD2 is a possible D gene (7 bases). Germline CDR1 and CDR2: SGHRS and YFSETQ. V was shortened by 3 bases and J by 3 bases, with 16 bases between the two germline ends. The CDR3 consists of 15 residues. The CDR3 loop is CASSSDRGALYEQYF. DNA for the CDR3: TGCGCCAGCAGCTCTGATCGGGGGGCTCTCTACGAGCAGTACTTC.